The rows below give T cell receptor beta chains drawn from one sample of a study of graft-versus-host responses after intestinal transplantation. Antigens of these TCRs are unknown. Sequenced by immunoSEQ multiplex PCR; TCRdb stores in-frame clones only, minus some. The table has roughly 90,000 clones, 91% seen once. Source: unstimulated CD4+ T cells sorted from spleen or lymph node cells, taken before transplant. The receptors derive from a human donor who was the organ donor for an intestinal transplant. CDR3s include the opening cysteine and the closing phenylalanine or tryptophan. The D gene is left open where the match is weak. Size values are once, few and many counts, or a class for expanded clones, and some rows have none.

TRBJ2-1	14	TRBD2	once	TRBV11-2	TGTGCCAGCACCACACTAGCGGGGTACAATGAGCAGTTCTTC	CASTTLAGYNEQFF
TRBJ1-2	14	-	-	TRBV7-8	TGTGCCAGCAGCCAAGCAGTGTCGGGGTATGGCTACACCTTC	CASSQAVSGYGYTF
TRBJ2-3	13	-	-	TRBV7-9	TGTGCCAGCAGCTTGGGGGCCACAGATACGCAGTATTTT	CASSLGATDTQYF
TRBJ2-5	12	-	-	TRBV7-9	TGTGCCAGCGGCTTTGCTAGAGAGACCCAGTACTTC	CASGFARETQYF
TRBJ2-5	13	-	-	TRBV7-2	TGTGCCAGCAGCGGGACTCCTAAAGAGACCCAGTACTTC	CASSGTPKETQYF
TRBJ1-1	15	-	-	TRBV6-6	TGTGCCAGCAGTCACCTCCAGGCGGGGGGCACTGAAGCTTTCTTT	CASSHLQAGGTEAFF
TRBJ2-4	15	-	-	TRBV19	TGTGCCAGTAGTATTAGATTGCTAGCCAAAAACATTCAGTACTTC	CASSIRLLAKNIQYF
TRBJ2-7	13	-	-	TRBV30	TGTGCCTGGAGTAGGCCGACTGCTTTTAAGCAGTACTTC	CAWSRPTAFKQYF
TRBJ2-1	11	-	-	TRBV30	TGTGCCTGGAGTCTAAAGCGGGAGCAGTTCTTC	CAWSLKREQFF
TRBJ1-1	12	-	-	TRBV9	TGTGCCAGCAGCGCTACAGGGTTGGAAGCTTTCTTT	CASSATGLEAFF
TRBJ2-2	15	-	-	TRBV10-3	TGTGCCATCAGTGAGTTTTCTCTCAGAACCGGGGAGCTGTTTTTT	CAISEFSLRTGELFF
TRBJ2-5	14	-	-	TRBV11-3	TGTGCCAGCAGCAAGGGGGACGGAAAAGAGACCCAGTACTTC	CASSKGDGKETQYF
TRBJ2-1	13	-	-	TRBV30	TGTGCCTGGAGTCGGGGTAACTACAATGAGCAGTTCTTC	CAWSRGNYNEQFF
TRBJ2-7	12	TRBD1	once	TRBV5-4	TGTGCCAGCAGCTTTGGACAGGGCGAGCAGTACTTC	CASSFGQGEQYF
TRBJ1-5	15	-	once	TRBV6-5	TGTGCCAGCAGTTATACTGGTAATGGCAATCAGCCCCAGCATTTT	CASSYTGNGNQPQHF
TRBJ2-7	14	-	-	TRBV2	TGTGCCAGCAGTGCCTGGGAGAAGACCTACGAGCAGTACTTC	CASSAWEKTYEQYF
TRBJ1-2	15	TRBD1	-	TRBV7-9	TGTGCCAGCAGCCAACAGGGGGCGTATAACTATGGCTACACCTTC	CASSQQGAYNYGYTF
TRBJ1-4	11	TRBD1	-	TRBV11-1	TGTGCCAGCAGTCACAGGGGAGAACTGTTTTTT	CASSHRGELFF
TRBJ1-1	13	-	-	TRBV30	TGTGCCTGGAGCAGTAGGTTTTCGACAGGAGCTTTCTTT	CAWSSRFSTGAFF
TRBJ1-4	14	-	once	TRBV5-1	TGCGCCAGCAGCCCTAATATGTCAGGAGAAAAACTGTTTTTT	CASSPNMSGEKLFF
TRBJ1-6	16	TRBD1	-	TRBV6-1	TGTGCCAGCAGTGATATAGGGACAGGGCAGTATTCACCCCTCCACTTT	CASSDIGTGQYSPLHF
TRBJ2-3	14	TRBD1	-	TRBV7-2	TGTGCCAGCAGTCGGACAGGGGGCGTTGATACGCAGTATTTT	CASSRTGGVDTQYF
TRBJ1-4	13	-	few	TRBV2	TGTGCCAGCAGTGACAACAGGGCTGAAAAACTGTTTTTT	CASSDNRAEKLFF
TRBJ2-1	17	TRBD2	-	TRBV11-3	TGTGCCAGCAGCCGACTAGCGGGGGTCACCTTTTTCCAGGCGCAGTTCTTC	CASSRLAGVTFFQAQFF
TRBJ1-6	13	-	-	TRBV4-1	TGCGCCAGCAGCCAACGGGATTATTCACCCCTCCACTTT	CASSQRDYSPLHF